This T cell receptor (beta chain) comes out of a study of T cell responses to AZD1222 COVID-19 vaccine (dated by TCRdb to the early 2020s). General notes on the study: Because spike-specific TCR depth and breadth did not differ between the two schedules, AZD1222 recipients who got a second dose at roughly 4 weeks were pooled with those who got a second dose at roughly 12 weeks. TCR sequencing covered more than 230 trial participants: roughly 200 given two doses of AZD1222 and some 25 given two doses of MenACWY control vaccine. Trial participants were enrolled by age into 18-55, 56-69 and 70-plus year subgroups, with about 150, 28 and 57 TCR-sequenced participants respectively. What the authors observed across the whole study: Conclusions about previously exposed vaccinees are limited because only six or seven AZD1222 recipients were SARS-CoV-2 seropositive at baseline. The whole spike protein was spanned by vaccine-associated CD4 TCRs, and dominant responses were seen in regions 160-218 and 743-854. The 56-69-year group was small, and its depth increase did not reach significance, likely because of low power. Participants were mostly white British and included more females than males, and it was suggested by the authors that clonal diversity may have been underestimated. Epitopes outside the regions mutated in the B.1.351 and B.1.1.7 variants were reportedly recognized by nearly half of the unique spike-specific TCRs. Because no day 14 peak-response samples were available, repertoires were characterized only after the peak T cell response. After two AZD1222 doses, spike-specific TCR breadth and depth were significantly higher than at day 0 and than in MenACWY recipients.

Counted from cysteine to phenylalanine, this CDR3 has 16 amino acids. CDR3 DNA only is kept here, 48 bases in frame from base 1. V loses 0 bases, J loses 7 bases, and the germline ends lie 15 bases apart. From the germline V gene, CDR1 is MNHEY and CDR2 is SVGAGI. The CDR3 regions of human TCRbeta chains were subjected to immunosequencing. On the study's bioinformatics: TCRs in the repertoires were compared against a reference library of SARS-CoV-2-specific TCRs that had been generated with the MIRA antigen-specificity platform. Breadth was defined as the fraction of unique TCRs that were SARS-CoV-2-associated. Depth was defined as the fraction of total T cells that were SARS-CoV-2-associated. Using the MIRA data, each spike-specific TCR was assigned both to the spike region to which the TCR was reactive and to a CD4 or CD8 class. Log10-transformed breadth and depth values were compared by one-way ANOVA with Sidak's multiple comparisons tests. TCRdb limited this immuneACCESS table to in-frame rearrangements with V and J called. A share of clones is missing; checked studies link under half to unresolved V genes, and the rest is unexplained. That table furnishes V, J and clone size, whereas the DNA furnished D and trimming. The sample profile shows around 63,000 clones; 85% to 90% of them were found once. Roughly 18% of the sample lies in the top ten.

This clone is classified as medium-sized (0.01 to 0.1%). Its antigen is unknown. Nothing much larger sits one base from this clone, and base qualities are not available. The sample's time point label, decoded: baseline before first vaccination. The vaccinee samples were drawn from two UK trials, COV001 and COV002, one of which was a single-blind randomized controlled phase 2/3 trial testing AZD1222 (ChAdOx1 nCoV-19) in healthy adults. Trial participant PBMC samples were collected at day 0 and day 28 after the second dose for TCRbeta chain sequencing. The rearranged segments are TRBV6-5 and TRBJ1-4, with the identity of the D gene unclear. The sequenced sample was peripheral blood, obtained on day 0 of AZD1222 vaccination. The TCR originated in an adult in good health. Read as DNA, the sequence is TGTGCCAGCAGTTACTCTATTCCCCAAAAGGGTGAAAAACTGTTTTTT. The translation is CASSYSIPQKGEKLFF.